The sequence of this T cell receptor beta chain was determined in a study of T cell repertoires in cytomegalovirus infection. Across the study: The authors relied on CMV epitopes, both recently identified HLA-C-restricted and well-studied HLA-B-restricted. It can be stated that public TCR beta signatures indicated CMV infection as well as a matching HLA type. Study observations and caveats: Clonotype analysis showed dominance of the ex vivo response by HLA-C-restricted CMV-specific TCR beta clonotypes. Frequencies of public TCR beta families were cumulated, and this identified carriers of CMV plus the relevant HLA.

Details on this clonotype: Its antigen is not known.

MiXCR was run by TCRdb on the reads, yielding one entry per CDR3 protein. The data show fewer than 900,000 distinct CDR3 sequences, almost 30% seen once. The germline gives CDR1 SEHNR, CDR2 FQNEAQ (reference sequence). The CDR3 contains 14 residues. J was trimmed by 7 bases and V by 5 bases; bases with no gene match: 6. This sample comprised cultured CD8+ T cells from PBMCs, obtained from culture after CMV antigen stimulation. The receptor was derived from a human donor in good health (CMV status not recorded). Some clones in this sample may be carry-over from other donors' samples. The chain links TRBV7-9 to TRBJ1-1, with 11 bases identical to TRBD1. The DNA for the CDR3 is TGTGCCAGCAGCACCGGGACAGGGGGACTTGAAGCTTTCTTT. Translating gives CASSTGTGGLEAFF.